The rows below give T cell receptor beta chains drawn from one sample of a study of PD-L1 blockade in urothelial cancer. Sequenced by immunoSEQ multiplex PCR; TCRdb stores in-frame clones only, minus some. The sample carries approximately 52,000 clones, around 77% recorded once. The sample in question was PBMCs, obtained around atezolizumab (anti-PD-L1) treatment. These receptors were taken from an older man with urothelial cancer. CDR3s include the opening cysteine and the closing phenylalanine or tryptophan. D genes are given only for firm matches. The size field is filled for only some rows; it gives once, few, many or a size class.

D	V	J	size	CDR3	DNA
TRBD2	TRBV10-3	TRBJ2-5	-	CAISGLAGVAETQYF	TGTGCCATCAGTGGGCTAGCGGGAGTGGCGGAGACCCAGTACTTC
-	TRBV7-2	TRBJ2-7	few	CASSPNRGFKQYF	TGTGCCAGCAGTCCGAATCGAGGGTTCAAGCAGTACTTC
-	TRBV5-8	TRBJ2-3	-	CASSLAGWDTQYF	TGTGCCAGCAGCTTGGCCGGGTGGGATACGCAGTATTTT
TRBD1	TRBV2	TRBJ1-5	-	CASGNRGQDSNQPQHF	TGTGCCAGCGGGAATAGGGGACAGGACAGCAATCAGCCCCAGCATTTT
TRBD2	TRBV28	TRBJ2-7	-	CASSSLAGFYEQYF	TGTGCCAGCAGCTCGTTAGCGGGATTCTACGAGCAGTACTTC
-	TRBV5-1	TRBJ2-5	-	CASSLGRVETQYF	TGCGCCAGCAGCTTGGGCAGGGTGGAGACCCAGTACTTC
-	TRBV5-1	TRBJ2-2	-	CASSLELDKTAGELFF	TGCGCCAGCAGCTTGGAACTGGACAAAACAGCCGGGGAGCTGTTTTTT
-	TRBV30	TRBJ1-2	-	CAWSASTVYGYTF	TGTGCCTGGAGTGCCTCAACTGTCTATGGCTACACCTTC
-	TRBV19	TRBJ1-5	-	CASSISEGTGVQPQHF	TGTGCCAGTAGTATCTCTGAGGGCACCGGAGTTCAGCCCCAGCATTTT
-	TRBV7-9	TRBJ1-3	few	CASSYQQGNTIYF	TGTGCCAGCAGCTATCAACAGGGAAACACCATATATTTT
-	TRBV9	TRBJ2-7	-	CASSVGFQQEDLSYEQYF	TGTGCCAGCAGCGTAGGTTTCCAACAGGAAGACCTATCCTACGAGCAGTACTTC
-	TRBV9	TRBJ1-2	-	CASSGYQGGYTF	TGTGCCAGCAGCGGTTATCAGGGGGGCTACACCTTC
TRBD1	TRBV6-6	TRBJ2-3	once	CASSHDRGSSTDTQYF	TGTGCCAGCAGTCACGACAGGGGGTCTAGCACAGATACGCAGTATTTT
TRBD2	TRBV7-3	TRBJ2-3	-	CASSLTGTSGSSTDTQYF	TGTGCCAGCAGCTTAACGGGGACTAGCGGGTCTAGCACAGATACGCAGTATTTT
-	TRBV5-4	TRBJ2-1	-	CASSLEAVSYNEQFF	TGTGCCAGCAGCTTGGAAGCGGTCTCCTACAATGAGCAGTTCTTC
-	TRBV4-2	TRBJ2-5	-	CASSPRGQIQETQYF	TGTGCCAGCAGCCCAAGAGGGCAGATCCAAGAGACCCAGTACTTC
TRBD1	TRBV6-5	TRBJ1-1	-	CASSYSRDRYTEAFF	TGTGCCAGCAGTTACTCAAGGGACAGATACACTGAAGCTTTCTTT
TRBD2	TRBV28	TRBJ2-1	-	CASSSTSAYNEQFF	TGTGCCAGCAGCAGTACTAGCGCCTACAATGAGCAGTTCTTC
TRBD2	TRBV7-2	TRBJ2-3	-	CASSLGLAGGTQYF	TGTGCCAGCAGCCTGGGACTAGCGGGAGGTACGCAGTATTTT
TRBD1	TRBV6-5	TRBJ1-1	-	CASTRDRASGTEAFF	TGTGCCAGCACAAGGGACAGGGCTTCGGGCACTGAAGCTTTCTTT
TRBD1	TRBV7-2	TRBJ2-6	-	CASSATGGSNSGANVLTF	TGTGCCAGCAGCGCGACAGGGGGATCCAACTCTGGGGCCAACGTCCTGACTTTC
TRBD1	TRBV11-3	TRBJ1-1	-	CASSPRTGLNTEAFF	TGTGCCAGCAGCCCTAGGACAGGGCTGAACACTGAAGCTTTCTTT
-	TRBV7-8	TRBJ1-5	-	CASSKLAGQPQHF	TGTGCCAGCAGTAAACTTGCGGGTCAGCCCCAGCATTTT
-	TRBV18	TRBJ1-2	-	CASSRSGFSYGYTF	TGTGCCAGCTCCCGATCAGGGTTTAGCTATGGCTACACCTTC